The next 17 T cell receptor beta chains were all read from a single sample in a study of blood T cell repertoires in COVID-19. Assay used: immunoSEQ multiplex PCR; TCRdb lists only in-frame clones, some missing. The profile shows just under 100,000 clones, about 86% of them singletons. The sample was peripheral blood. These receptors came from a woman in her sixties or seventies in a cohort sampled during active or convalescent COVID-19.

The gene calls are TRBV27 and TRBJ1-1; a possible D gene is TRBD1 (6 bases). This CDR3 region has 14 residues. Trimming took off 4 bases at V and 5 bases at J, with 14 bases between the two ends. CDR1 is MNHEY and CDR2 is SMNVEV in the germline V gene (reference sequence). The CDR3 protein is CASSSDSLVTEAFF. CDR3 DNA: TGTGCCAGCAGTTCGGACAGCCTCGTAACTGAAGCTTTCTTT.

The CDR3 region is CASSQSVGQGQETQYF. The CDR3 DNA reads as TGTGCCAGCAGCCAATCGGTAGGACAGGGACAAGAGACCCAGTACTTC. The V gene is TRBV16, the J gene TRBJ2-5; 8 positions match TRBD1. CDR1 and CDR2 (germline): KGHSY, FQNENV. The CDR3 totals 16 residues. V shed 0 bases, J shed 2 bases, and the junction held 5 bases outside the gene matches.

This chain connects TRBV5-4 to TRBJ2-3; 11 bases are shared with TRBD2. CDR1 and CDR2 (germline): SGHNT, YYREEE (reference sequence). With 3 bases clipped from V and 0 bases from J, the junction kept 6 bases outside the gene matches. This CDR3 contains 17 residues. The CDR3 region is CASSSRLAGPSTDTQYF. CDR3 nucleotide sequence: TGTGCCAGCAGCTCCCGACTAGCGGGACCTAGCACAGATACGCAGTATTTT.

The chain couples TRBV12-3 or TRBV12-4 to TRBJ1-1; D might be TRBD1 (6 bases). V lost 7 bases, J lost 4 bases, and 10 bases lay in between. CDR3 length equals 12 residues. This CDR3 is CASINRATEAFF. CDR3 sequence (DNA): TGTGCCAGCATCAACAGGGCCACTGAAGCTTTCTTT.

V is TRBV18 and J is TRBJ2-1, with 9 bases identical to TRBD1. CDR3 length equals 15 residues. V gave up 2 bases and J gave up 7 bases; unmatched junction bases: 6. Germline values: CDR1 KGHSH, CDR2 LQKENI. This chain's CDR3 is CASSPGGTGWNEQFF. For the CDR3, the DNA is TGTGCCAGCTCACCAGGGGGGACAGGGTGGAATGAGCAGTTCTTC.

The rearrangement links TRBV19 to TRBJ1-5; 9 bases line up with TRBD1. The CDR3 extends over 15 amino acids. Trimming cost V 6 bases and J 6 bases; bases outside gene matches: 9. The germline V gene encodes CDR1 LNHDA and CDR2 SQIVND (reference sequence). The CDR3: CASSTTGGAGQPQHF. CDR3 bases: TGTGCCAGTAGCACAACAGGGGGCGCGGGTCAGCCCCAGCATTTT.

The chain links TRBV12-3 or TRBV12-4 to TRBJ1-1; the D gene is possibly TRBD1 (6 bases). Trimming left V 5 bases short and J 1 base short, with 8 bases between. The CDR3 totals 13 residues. The CDR3 is CASSTTGNTEAFF. The CDR3, as DNA: TGTGCCAGCAGTACGACAGGGAACACTGAAGCTTTCTTT.

The chain employs TRBV5-1 and TRBJ2-5, with D possibly matching TRBD2 (6 bases). V dropped 1 base and J dropped 9 bases, with 13 bases sitting between them. This CDR3 region has 13 residues. CDR1 SGHRS and CDR2 YFSETQ come from the germline V gene. This CDR3 reads CASSLRGISSQYF. Written as DNA, the CDR3 is TGCGCCAGCAGCTTGCGGGGGATTTCGTCCCAGTACTTC.

The CDR3 DNA is TGTGCCAGTAGTATTGGGACAGAGAACACTGAAGCTTTCTTT. As protein: CASSIGTENTEAFF. The genes are TRBV19 and TRBJ1-1, with 7 bases that match TRBD1. The CDR3 covers 14 residues. Losses at the gene ends were 3 bases for V and 1 base for J; bases not matched to a gene: 2. The germline gives CDR1 LNHDA, CDR2 SQIVND (reference sequence).

The table lists this clone with a count of one. The CDR3 nucleotides read TGTGCCAGCAGTCCTCCTCCGGGACAGGGGGGCTACGAGCAGTACTTC. Encoded protein: CASSPPPGQGGYEQYF. The chain has TRBV28 and TRBJ2-7; 11 nucleotides align to TRBD1. Germline V CDR1 and CDR2: MDHEN, SYDVKM. CDR3 size: 16 residues. The ends lost 5 bases at V and 3 bases at J; junction bases unmatched: 9.

This sequence joins TRBV6-5 and TRBJ2-3; D is uncertain. This CDR3 is 12 amino acids long. Trimming shortened V by 5 bases and J by 3 bases, and 6 bases separated the two germline ends. CDR1 is MNHEY and CDR2 is SVGAGI in the germline V gene. The DNA for the CDR3 is TGTGCCAGCAGTCGGTCGACAGATACGCAGTATTTT. It encodes CASSRSTDTQYF.

The chain employs TRBV7-9 and TRBJ2-7; tentatively, D is TRBD1 (6 bases). The germline gives CDR1 SEHNR, CDR2 FQNEAQ (reference sequence). This CDR3 has 15 residues. The ends were cut back, 0 bases at V and 2 bases at J, with 11 bases in the middle. Written as DNA, the CDR3 is TGTGCCAGCAGCTTAGCATCTGGGGGCCCCTACGAGCAGTACTTC. As protein: CASSLASGGPYEQYF.

This chain uses TRBV7-9 with TRBJ2-3, with D perhaps matching TRBD2 (6 bases). Germline V gives CDR1 SEHNR, CDR2 FQNEAQ (reference sequence). The ends were cut back, 6 bases at V and 1 base at J, with 17 bases in the middle. The CDR3 loop spans 16 amino acids. The CDR3 DNA is TGTGCCAGCAGTGGCGACGGGACTTTCGGCACAGATACGCAGTATTTT. Translation gives CASSGDGTFGTDTQYF. Complete variable domain (other parts from reference TRBV7-9 and TRBJ2-3): DTGVSQNPRHKITKRGQNVTFRCDPISEHNRLYWYRQTLGQGPEFLTYFQNEAQLEKSRLLSDRFSAERPKGSFSTLEIQRTEQGDSAMYLCASSGDGTFGTDTQYFGPGTRLTVL.

V is TRBV7-2 and J is TRBJ1-5, with 7 bases that match TRBD1. The CDR3 is 15 amino acids. Germline CDR1 is SGHTA and CDR2 is FQGNSA. The V segment lost 5 bases and the J segment 3 bases; nucleotides outside the gene matches: 7. The CDR3 here is CASSIQTGNNQPQHF. Here the CDR3 DNA reads TGTGCCAGCAGCATCCAGACAGGGAACAATCAGCCCCAGCATTTT.

The rearrangement links TRBV15 to TRBJ1-2; TRBD1 aligns across 9 bases. Looked up from germline, CDR1 is LNHNV and CDR2 is YYDKDF (reference sequence). The CDR3 is made up of 14 amino acids. Trimming cost V 5 bases and J 7 bases; bases outside gene matches: 8. This CDR3 is CATSEGTGMSGYTF. DNA for the CDR3: TGTGCCACCAGCGAAGGGACAGGGATGAGTGGCTACACCTTC.

The J gene is TRBJ1-1, the V gene TRBV2, with a possible D match to TRBD1 (5 bases). V lost 4 bases to trimming and J lost 6 bases, with 12 bases between them. Germline V gene data show CDR1 as SNHLY and CDR2 as FYNNEI. This CDR3 has 13 amino acids. CDR3 region: CASSVQGVAEAFF. For the CDR3, the DNA is TGTGCCAGCAGTGTTCAAGGGGTGGCTGAAGCTTTCTTT.

The chain combines TRBV11-3 with TRBJ2-1; the match to TRBD2 covers 9 bases. The CDR3 totals 15 residues. Germline loops: CDR1 SGHNT, CDR2 YENEEA. Unmatched junction bases numbered 3, after V lost 2 bases and J lost 4 bases. The CDR3 DNA reads as TGTGCCAGCAGCTTAAGAACTAGCGGGTACAATGAGCAGTTCTTC. Protein product: CASSLRTSGYNEQFF. Full variable domain (missing parts from reference TRBV11-3 and TRBJ2-1): EAGVVQSPRYKIIEKKQPVAFWCNPISGHNTLYWYLQNLGQGPELLIRYENEEAVDDSQLPKDRFSAERLKGVDSTLKIQPAELGDSAVYLCASSLRTSGYNEQFFGPGTRLTVL.